This TCR beta chain comes out of a study of cytomegalovirus exposure and HLA in healthy donors. This CDR3 spans 16 amino acids. Germline V CDR1 and CDR2: MNHEY, SMNVEV (reference sequence). Losses at the gene ends were 5 bases for V and 3 bases for J; bases not matched to a gene: 8. This clone has just a few counts. Its antigen is unknown. General observations from the study: Among TCR beta chains, those listed as cytomegalovirus-associated numbered over 150. Being indistinguishable, some V segments were excluded, TRBV6-2 and TRBV6-3 among them.

The PCR contained 60 Vbeta and 13 Jbeta primers. Profiling relied on immunoSEQ multiplex PCR, and the TCRdb table lists in-frame clones only, not all of them. The sample has 150,000 to 200,000 clones; 78% are singletons. The receptor was derived from a woman in her thirties in good health and CMV-seropositive. The material sequenced was PBMCs. The rearrangement links TRBV27 to TRBJ2-2; TRBD1 matches at 8 bases. Written as DNA, the CDR3 is TGTGCCAGCAGTCAGACAGGGGTCGGGGACACCGGGGAGCTGTTTTTT. This gives the protein CASSQTGVGDTGELFF.